This TCR beta chain was sequenced in a study of beta chain features in type 1 diabetes. Across the study: All samples yielded some 100,000,000 examined sorted cells. Broader study findings: A possible short-template PCR bias applies equally to patients and controls. Type 1 diabetes patients showed fewer insertions and more deletions at VDJ junctions.

The authors reverse transcribed all of the isolated RNA, so sequencing captured expressed TCRB transcripts. Using immunoSEQ multiplex PCR, the repertoire was profiled, and TCRdb retains in-frame clones only, with some absent. Of some 220,000 clones listed, around 9.9% are singletons. Germline values: CDR1 SGHVS, CDR2 FNYEAQ. V was pared by 3 bases and J by 6 bases, with 11 bases between. The CDR3 is 14 amino acids. In this sample, this clone turned up a few times. The antigen is undetermined. The receptor comes from a man between 18 and 29 years old in good health. Sequenced: central memory CD4+ T cells from blood. This chain joins TRBV7-6 and TRBJ2-2, with D perhaps TRBD1 (6 bases). The CDR3 DNA reads TGTGCCAGCAGCTTGGTGACAGGCCCCGGGGAGCTGTTTTTT. This translates into CASSLVTGPGELFF.